Listed here are 21 T cell receptor beta chains from one sample, sequenced in a study of neurological immune-mediated disorders (dated 2019 in TCRdb). To prepare the library, 5' RACE was applied. Sequenced using an Illumina HiSeq 2500. TCRdb reprocessing: public reads trimmed at Q25 with fastp, clones called with MiXCR, in-frame beta chains kept. One record per CDR3 amino acid sequence lists the most common genes and DNA. The sample has 55,000 or so distinct CDR3 sequences on record, around 4.4% of them singletons. Of the sample, about 3.1% falls within the top ten clones. The specimen was PBMCs. The origin of the receptors is a man between 45 and 60 years old with multiple sclerosis.

As concerns this clonotype: A much larger clone differs from this one at a single base, so this may be a read error. Because it lacks the conserved phenylalanine or tryptophan at the end, this CDR3 is likely a read error. V gene TRBV4-1 combines with J gene TRBJ1-5, with D possibly being TRBD1 (6 bases). V was cut by 4 bases and J by 4 bases, with 8 bases left in between. Per the germline V gene, CDR1 is MGHRA and CDR2 is YSYEKL. This CDR3 has 13 amino acids. The DNA for the CDR3 is TGCGCCAGCAGCCGGACAGTAAATCAGCCCCAGCATATT. It is translated as CASSRTVNQPQHI.

This clonotype was found many times. The gene calls are TRBV28 and TRBJ2-1, with 8 bases matching TRBD2. This CDR3 has 15 residues. Looked up from germline, CDR1 is MDHEN and CDR2 is SYDVKM. Trimming took 5 bases from V and 10 from J; bases not matched to a gene: 13. As DNA, the CDR3 is TGTGCCAGCAGTACCGGGAGGGCGAGGGGATTCGAGCAGTTCTTC. This translates into CASSTGRARGFEQFF.

This clonotype was recorded many times. The chain carries TRBV4-1 and TRBJ2-5, with 9 bases fitting TRBD1. CDR1 MGHRA and CDR2 YSYEKL come from the germline V gene. The CDR3 covers 15 residues. J was trimmed by 2 bases and V by 5 bases; bases with no gene match: 6. DNA for the CDR3: TGCGCCAGCAGCAACCTTGGACAGGGGCAAGAGACCCAGTACTTC. Protein: CASSNLGQGQETQYF.

In this sample, this clonotype turned up many times. J is TRBJ2-1 and V is TRBV29-1; D is perhaps TRBD2 (6 bases). The V end lost 2 bases, the J end lost 8 bases, and 13 bases lay between the germline ends. The CDR3 is 13 amino acids. Per germline, CDR1 SQVTM and CDR2 ANQGSEA. CDR3 DNA sequence: TGCAGCGTTGAAAGCGGAGGGGTCCATGAGCAGTTCTTC. Its translation: CSVESGGVHEQFF.

This clonotype was counted many times. This chain connects TRBV20-1 to TRBJ2-1; 13 bases are shared with TRBD2. CDR1 is DFQATT and CDR2 is SNEGSKA in the germline V gene (reference sequence). This CDR3 contains 15 residues. J gave up 8 bases and V 6 bases, and 10 bases lay outside the gene matches. CDR3: CSAPKTSGRSDEQFF. DNA for the CDR3: TGCAGTGCACCAAAGACTAGCGGGAGGAGCGATGAGCAGTTCTTC.

The chain is built from TRBV6-5 and TRBJ2-7; D might be TRBD1 (6 bases). V was cut by 4 bases and J by 1 base, with 17 bases left in between. Germline CDR1 is MNHEY and CDR2 is SVGAGI. This CDR3 spans 16 amino acids. CDR3 amino acids: CASSFTLQGRSYEQYF. The CDR3 nucleotides are TGTGCCAGCAGTTTCACCCTACAGGGCCGGTCCTACGAGCAGTACTTC.

In this sample, this clonotype is medium-sized (0.01 to 0.1%). The chain has TRBV29-1 and TRBJ1-4, with a weak D call TRBD1 (5 bases). With 4 bases removed from V and 6 bases from J, the gap between germline ends came to 12 bases. The germline V gene encodes CDR1 SQVTM and CDR2 ANQGSEA. The CDR3 is 13 amino acids. In DNA, the CDR3 is TGCAGCGTTGGGAAGGGGTTGGATGAAAAACTGTTTTTT. The encoded protein is CSVGKGLDEKLFF.

This clonotype is termed medium-sized (0.01 to 0.1%). The chain couples TRBV20-1 to TRBJ2-1; D not resolved. Trimming removed 0 bases from V and 3 bases from J, with 9 bases in between. The CDR3 totals 14 residues. Germline V gene sequence: CDR1 DFQATT, CDR2 SNEGSKA (reference sequence). CDR3 protein: CSARDPTIYNEQFF. In nucleotides, the CDR3 is TGCAGTGCTAGAGATCCGACGATCTACAATGAGCAGTTCTTC.

This clonotype occurred many times. The V and J genes are TRBV9 and TRBJ2-1, with 8 bases identical to TRBD2. The CDR3 spans 15 residues. The V and J ends lost 3 bases and 6 bases, in that order; junction bases with no gene match: 8. Germline V gene data show CDR1 as SGDLS and CDR2 as YYNGEE. The CDR3 nucleotides are TGTGCCAGCAGCGCCAGCGGGAGAAAGGGCAATGAGCAGTTCTTC. It translates to CASSASGRKGNEQFF.

This clonotype was found many times. The rearrangement joins TRBV20-1 to TRBJ1-1; the D gene is possibly TRBD1 (6 bases). V gave up 1 base and J gave up 6 bases, with 18 bases separating them. The germline V gene has CDR1 DFQATT and CDR2 SNEGSKA (reference sequence). The CDR3 has 15 amino acids. The CDR3 reads CSARAPSAGAAEAFF. Here the CDR3 DNA reads TGCAGTGCTAGAGCCCCCTCGGCAGGGGCGGCTGAAGCTTTCTTT.

In this sample, this clonotype turned up many times. The chain employs TRBV10-3 and TRBJ2-7, with 9 bases matching TRBD1. The J segment lost 4 bases and the V segment lost 5 bases, leaving 9 bases of the junction unmatched. Germline V lookup: CDR1 ENHRY, CDR2 SYGVKD. The CDR3 runs to 15 residues. CDR3 sequence reads: CAISNPGQGVYEQYF. The CDR3 DNA is TGTGCCATCAGTAATCCGGGACAGGGCGTTTACGAGCAGTACTTC.

This clonotype came up many times. The chain employs TRBV6-1 and TRBJ2-3, with 9 nucleotides matching TRBD1. The V gene end was trimmed by 7 bases and the J gene end by 2 bases; junction bases not matched to a gene: 13. The CDR3 sequence is 17 residues long. The V gene's germline CDR1 is MNHNS and CDR2 SASEGT. The CDR3 here is CASTLFSGTGYTDTQYF. CDR3 sequence (DNA): TGTGCCAGCACCCTTTTCTCCGGGACAGGGTACACAGATACGCAGTATTTT.

There are a few counts of this clonotype. Given a much more abundant clone one base away, this may be a read error. The chain recombines TRBV7-3 with TRBJ2-2; D unclear. V lost 5 bases and J lost 2, with 9 bases in between. The germline V gene has CDR1 SGHTA and CDR2 FQGTGA. This CDR3 comprises 14 residues. The CDR3 region is CASSQIDNTGELFF. CDR3 in DNA: TGTGCCAGCAGCCAAATTGACAACACCGGGGAGCTGTTTTTT.

In its sample, this clonotype was seen many times. The rearrangement joins TRBV12-3 or TRBV12-4 to TRBJ2-5, with 7 positions matching TRBD1. Trimming removed 6 bases from V and 5 bases from J; junction bases left unmatched: 12. The CDR3 spans 15 residues. The CDR3 here is CASRPTGASLETQYF. For the CDR3, the DNA is TGTGCCAGCAGACCCACAGGGGCCAGTTTGGAGACCCAGTACTTC.

There are many counts of this clonotype. The gene calls are TRBV29-1 and TRBJ1-1; D gene ambiguous. The CDR3 totals 13 residues. Germline V lookup: CDR1 SQVTM, CDR2 ANQGSEA. V dropped 4 bases and J dropped 1 base, with 10 bases sitting between them. CDR3 in DNA: TGCAGCGTTGCCGCGGGAGGGAACACTGAAGCTTTCTTT. It yields the protein CSVAAGGNTEAFF. Based on the CDR3 plus reference TRBV29-1 and TRBJ1-1, the full variable domain is SAVISQKPSRDICQRGTSLTIQCQVDSQVTMMFWYRQQPGQSLTLIATANQGSEATYESGFVIDKFPISRPNLTFSTLTVSNMSPEDSSIYLCSVAAGGNTEAFFGQGTRLTVV.

This chain connects TRBV28 to TRBJ2-1; 11 positions agree with TRBD2. CDR3 size: 14 residues. Trimming took 7 bases from V and 7 from J; bases not matched to a gene: 6. Germline assignment: CDR1 MDHEN and CDR2 SYDVKM. CDR3 nucleotides: TGTGCCAGCACCTTAGCGGGAGGGCGAAATGAGCAGTTCTTC. Translation gives CASTLAGGRNEQFF.

This chain connects TRBV28 to TRBJ1-4, with no clear D. Germline V gene data show CDR1 as MDHEN and CDR2 as SYDVKM. The CDR3 contains 13 residues. V lost 6 bases to trimming and J lost 4 bases, with 9 bases between them. CDR3 sequence reads: CASRRGLNEKLFF. The CDR3 nucleotides are TGTGCCAGCAGGCGAGGACTTAATGAAAAACTGTTTTTT.

This clonotype was found many times. The chain links TRBV6-5 to TRBJ1-3; TRBD1 aligns across 8 bases. Germline V CDR1 and CDR2: MNHEY, SVGAGI. J was trimmed by 2 bases and V by 5 bases; bases with no gene match: 5. This CDR3 has 15 amino acids. CDR3 amino acids: CASSRQGLAGNTIYF. The CDR3 DNA is TGTGCCAGCAGTCGACAGGGGCTAGCTGGAAACACCATATATTTT.

This clonotype was detected many times. V usage is TRBV5-1 and J usage is TRBJ2-3; D ambiguous. The CDR3 is 15 residues long. Germline V lookup: CDR1 SGHRS, CDR2 YFSETQ. The V and J ends lost 0 bases and 0 bases respectively, with 8 bases between them. The CDR3 is CASSLGGESTDTQYF. CDR3 in DNA: TGCGCCAGCAGCTTGGGCGGTGAGAGCACAGATACGCAGTATTTT.

V is TRBV13 and J is TRBJ2-1, with D possibly matching TRBD1 (5 bases). Trimming left V 1 base short and J 4 bases short, with 14 bases between. CDR3 length equals 16 residues. From germline, CDR1 is PRHDT and CDR2 FYEKMQ (reference sequence). CDR3 sequence: CASSLEASQDYNEQFF. CDR3 coding DNA: TGTGCCAGCAGCTTAGAGGCGTCACAGGATTACAATGAGCAGTTCTTC.

This clonotype was counted ten times or more. The chain's CDR3 is CSARSRTYGYTF. CDR3 in DNA: TGCAGTGCTAGATCCCGGACATATGGCTACACCTTC. This rearrangement joins TRBV20-1 to TRBJ1-2, with D maybe TRBD1 (5 bases). Trimming stripped 2 bases from V and 5 bases from J, with 9 bases between. CDR3 length: 12 residues. Germline CDR1 DFQATT, CDR2 SNEGSKA (reference sequence).